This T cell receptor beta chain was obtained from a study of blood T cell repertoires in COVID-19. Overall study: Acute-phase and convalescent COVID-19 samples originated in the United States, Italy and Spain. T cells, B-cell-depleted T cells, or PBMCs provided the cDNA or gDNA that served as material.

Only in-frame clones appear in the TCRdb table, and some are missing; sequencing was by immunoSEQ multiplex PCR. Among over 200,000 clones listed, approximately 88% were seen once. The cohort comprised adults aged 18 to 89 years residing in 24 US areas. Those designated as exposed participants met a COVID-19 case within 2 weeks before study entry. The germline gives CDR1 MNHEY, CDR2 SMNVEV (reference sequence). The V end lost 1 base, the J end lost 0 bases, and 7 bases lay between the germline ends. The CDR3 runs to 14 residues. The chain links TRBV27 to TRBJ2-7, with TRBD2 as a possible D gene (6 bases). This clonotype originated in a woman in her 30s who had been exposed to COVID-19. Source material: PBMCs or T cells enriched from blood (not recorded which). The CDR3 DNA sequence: TGTGCCAGCAGTTTATGGGGGGACTCCTACGAGCAGTACTTC. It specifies CASSLWGDSYEQYF.